Presented here are 23 T cell receptor beta chains from one specimen sequenced in a study of beta chain features in type 1 diabetes. TCRB transcripts that were expressed got sequenced, as all of the isolated RNA had been reverse transcribed. This table comes from immunoSEQ multiplex PCR, and its TCRdb copy is limited to in-frame clones, with some not included. The sample includes 300,000 or so clones, roughly a tenth of them seen just once. Their target antigens are unknown. Whole-study results and caveats: Shortening of TCRB CDR3s, moderate but significant, appeared in all four CD4+ subsets of Type 1 diabetes patients.

The specimen sequenced was central memory CD4+ T cells from blood. These receptors originate from a man aged 25-45 years with type 1 diabetes.

This clone came up a few times. This chain joins TRBV7-2 and TRBJ2-7; TRBD1 matches at 7 bases. Trimming removed 0 bases from V and 6 bases from J; junction bases left unmatched: 2. The CDR3 has 13 residues. Germline values: CDR1 SGHTA, CDR2 FQGNSA. CDR3 nucleotide sequence: TGTGCCAGCAGCTTAGCGGGACAGCGCGAGCAGTACTTC. This sequence encodes CASSLAGQREQYF.

With regard to this clone: The identical CDR3 is also encoded by other nucleotide sequences in the sample. This chain joins TRBV6-5 and TRBJ2-5, with TRBD2 identical over 7 bases. Germline CDR1 is MNHEY and CDR2 is SVGAGI. The ends lost 6 bases at V and 5 bases at J; junction bases unmatched: 6. This CDR3 is built from 13 residues. CDR3 sequence reads: CASSRGGAETQYF. The CDR3 bases are TGTGCCAGCAGCCGGGGAGGGGCGGAGACCCAGTACTTC.

The rearrangement joins TRBV7-9 to TRBJ1-6, with TRBD1 as a possible D gene (5 bases). Germline V gene sequence: CDR1 SEHNR, CDR2 FQNEAQ (reference sequence). CDR3 length: 13 amino acids. Trimming pared 7 bases from V and 9 bases from J, leaving 13 bases between. The CDR3 region is CASTTQGISPLHF. CDR3 nucleotides: TGTGCCAGCACCACGCAGGGTATTTCACCCCTCCACTTT.

The chain has TRBV2 and TRBJ1-5; 12 nucleotides match TRBD1. Germline CDR1 SNHLY, CDR2 FYNNEI. Trimming took 6 bases from V and 6 from J; bases not matched to a gene: 6. CDR3 size: 15 residues. DNA for the CDR3: TGTGCCAGCAGCTCCGGGACAGGGGGCGTTCAGCCCCAGCATTTT. Amino acids: CASSSGTGGVQPQHF.

The chain combines TRBV18 with TRBJ1-1; 7 positions match TRBD1. Trimming took 3 bases from V and 5 from J; bases not matched to a gene: 6. CDR1 and CDR2 (germline): KGHSH, LQKENI. This CDR3 is 14 amino acids long. CDR3 sequence (DNA): TGTGCCAGCTCACCCGGGACAGTTGGTACTGAAGCTTTCTTT. It translates to CASSPGTVGTEAFF.

A few counts support this clone. This specimen includes other DNA sequences encoding the same CDR3. The V and J genes are TRBV10-2 and TRBJ2-5; D is unclear. The CDR3 sequence is 11 residues long. The germline V gene has CDR1 WSHSY and CDR2 SAAADI. Between the trimmed V and J ends, which lost 3 bases and 4 bases, there was a span of 3 bases. In DNA, the CDR3 is TGCGCCAGCAGTGAAGTAGAGACCCAGTACTTC. Protein product: CASSEVETQYF.

In DNA form, the CDR3 reads TGCGCCAGCAGCCAAGTCCCGGGACAGGGGGTCGCAGATACGCAGTATTTT. This encodes CASSQVPGQGVADTQYF. The chain uses TRBV4-3 and TRBJ2-3; 11 positions match TRBD1. CDR3 length: 17 amino acids. CDR1 is LGHNA and CDR2 is YSLEER in the germline V gene. V dropped 1 base and J dropped 4; count of bases not matched to a gene: 7.

This clone has more than one count but fewer than ten. This sample also contains other DNA sequences that code for the same CDR3. The chain recombines TRBV7-2 with TRBJ2-7; possibly TRBD1 or TRBD2 for D (6 bases each). CDR1 is SGHTA and CDR2 is FQGNSA in the germline V gene. V gave up 1 base and J gave up 7 bases, with 11 bases separating them. This CDR3 contains 13 residues. CDR3 bases: TGTGCCAGCAGCTTAGGGCAGGGGAGGGAGCAGTACTTC. This encodes CASSLGQGREQYF.

This clone showed up just a few times. The genes are TRBV28 and TRBJ2-7; tentatively, D is TRBD1 (6 bases). CDR3 length: 15 amino acids. Between the trimmed V and J ends, which lost 4 bases and 4 bases, there was a span of 17 bases. CDR1 MDHEN and CDR2 SYDVKM come from the germline V gene. As DNA, the CDR3 is TGTGCCAGCAGTTCGCCGGGACAAGACCAGTACGAGCAGTACTTC. Translation: CASSSPGQDQYEQYF.

This clone was observed a handful of times. The chain carries TRBV25-1 and TRBJ1-1, with D unresolved. The germline V gene encodes CDR1 MGHDK and CDR2 SYGVNS. Trimming took off 8 bases at V and 8 bases at J, with 15 bases between the two ends. The CDR3 sequence is 12 residues long. The CDR3 here is CASQTFSGEAFF. Written as DNA, the CDR3 is TGTGCCAGCCAAACGTTCTCTGGGGAAGCTTTCTTT.

This clone came up many times. V and J are TRBV28 and TRBJ1-1; D is ambiguous. Germline V lookup: CDR1 MDHEN, CDR2 SYDVKM. Deletions cut 3 bases from V and 2 bases from J, with 10 bases between. This CDR3 region has 14 residues. The CDR3 spells CASSFGGVNTEAFF. CDR3 bases: TGTGCCAGCAGTTTTGGAGGCGTAAACACTGAAGCTTTCTTT. Variable domain in full (rest from reference TRBV28 and TRBJ1-1): DVKVTQSSRYLVKRTGEKVFLECVQDMDHENMFWYRQDPGLGLRLIYFSYDVKMKEKGDIPEGYSVSREKKERFSLILESASTNQTSMYLCASSFGGVNTEAFFGQGTRLTVV.

The J gene is TRBJ1-5, the V gene TRBV19, with a possible D match to TRBD1 (5 bases). The CDR3 contains 13 residues. Germline values: CDR1 LNHDA, CDR2 SQIVND (reference sequence). The V gene lost 6 bases and the J gene lost 11 bases, with 17 bases spanning the gap. The CDR3 sequence: CASSQGLGVTQHF. CDR3 nucleotide sequence: TGTGCCAGTAGCCAGGGCCTGGGAGTGACCCAGCATTTT.

In DNA form, the CDR3 reads TGTGCCAGCAGCGCCCCTTCCACAGGGGAGCAGTACTTC. Amino acids: CASSAPSTGEQYF. The rearrangement uses TRBV6-5 and TRBJ2-7; D is perhaps TRBD1 (6 bases). The CDR3 is 13 residues long. V lost 6 bases and J lost 7, with 16 bases in between. Germline V gene lookup returns CDR1 MNHEY and CDR2 SVGAGI.

This clone turned up a few times. V gene TRBV21-1 combines with J gene TRBJ1-4. TRBV21-1 is noted as a pseudogene. The CDR3 is 15 amino acids. CDR3 DNA sequence: TGTGCCAGCAGGGCCCGCGAGCGAGGGAATGAAAAACTGTTTTTT. This translates into CASRARERGNEKLFF.

This rearrangement joins TRBV6-1 to TRBJ2-1, with 8 nucleotides matching TRBD1. V was pared by 5 bases and J by 6 bases, with 9 bases of the junction left unmatched. The V gene's germline CDR1 is MNHNS and CDR2 SASEGT. The CDR3 is made up of 15 amino acids. For the CDR3, the DNA is TGTGCCAGCAGTCTCGACAGGGGTGTTGGCAATGAGCAGTTCTTC. It is translated as CASSLDRGVGNEQFF.

This clone was seen only a few times. This chain links TRBV10-3 with TRBJ2-7; 9 positions agree with TRBD2. Trimming removed 3 bases from V and 3 bases from J; junction bases left unmatched: 9. In germline, CDR1 is ENHRY, CDR2 SYGVKD. This CDR3 is built from 16 residues. This CDR3 reads CAISEATSGRSYEQYF. The CDR3 coding sequence is TGTGCCATCAGTGAAGCTACTAGCGGGCGAAGCTACGAGCAGTACTTC.

This clone appeared a few times. The chain carries TRBV2 and TRBJ2-7, with no clear D. CDR1 and CDR2 (germline): SNHLY, FYNNEI. V lost 8 bases and J 2 bases, leaving 10 bases between the germline ends. The CDR3 covers 12 residues. The CDR3 spells CASGTTAYEQYF. The CDR3 coding sequence is TGTGCCAGCGGCACTACCGCCTACGAGCAGTACTTC.

This rearrangement joins TRBV9 to TRBJ2-5; D not certain. Germline V gene lookup returns CDR1 SGDLS and CDR2 YYNGEE. The CDR3 covers 13 residues. V lost 2 bases and J lost 5, with 10 bases in between. The CDR3 spells CASSVRPAETQYF. CDR3 coding DNA: TGTGCCAGCAGCGTGCGCCCGGCGGAGACCCAGTACTTC.

This chain joins TRBV30 and TRBJ1-2; perhaps TRBD1 as D (5 bases). Per the germline V gene, CDR1 is GTSNPN and CDR2 is SVGIG (reference sequence). The CDR3 loop spans 14 amino acids. Trimming took off 5 bases at V and 4 bases at J, with 17 bases between the two ends. DNA of the CDR3: TGTGCCTGGGCCGGGACTCAGGGCACCTATGGCTACACCTTC. It yields the protein CAWAGTQGTYGYTF.

The CDR3 reads CASSQEHFGQGNNYGYTF. The CDR3 DNA follows: TGCGCCAGCAGCCAAGAGCATTTCGGCCAGGGAAATAACTATGGCTACACCTTC. The chain has TRBV4-3 and TRBJ1-2; TRBD1 is a possible D gene (5 bases). V was pared by 0 bases and J by 1 base, with 18 bases between. This CDR3 is 18 amino acids long. CDR1 and CDR2 (germline): LGHNA, YSLEER.

Only a few counts were recorded for this clone. The chain employs TRBV7-9 and TRBJ1-5; no reliable D call. Trimming left V 6 bases short and J 6 bases short, with 12 bases between. The germline V gene has CDR1 SEHNR and CDR2 FQNEAQ (reference sequence). This CDR3 has 13 amino acids. The CDR3, as DNA: TGTGCCAGCAGTTCTACATGGGCTCAGCCCCAGCATTTT. Translated, it gives CASSSTWAQPQHF.

There are a few counts of this clone. The gene calls are TRBV15 and TRBJ1-3; TRBD1 might be the D (5 bases). V was cut by 5 bases and J by 4 bases, with 12 bases left in between. CDR1 is LNHNV, CDR2 YYDKDF, per germline (reference sequence). This CDR3 has 14 amino acids. This CDR3 reads CATSPGTPGNTIYF. DNA for the CDR3: TGTGCCACCAGCCCTGGGACCCCAGGAAACACCATATATTTT. The complete variable domain, with remaining parts taken from reference TRBV15 and TRBJ1-3, reads DAMVIQNPRYQVTQFGKPVTLSCSQTLNHNVMYWYQQKSSQAPKLLFHYYDKDFNNEADTPDNFQSRRPNTSFCFLDIRSPGLGDTAMYLCATSPGTPGNTIYFGEGSWLTVV.

The V and J genes are TRBV15 and TRBJ2-1; D is unresolved. Trimming took 8 bases from V and 9 from J, leaving 20 bases between them. The germline V gene encodes CDR1 LNHNV and CDR2 YYDKDF (reference sequence). This CDR3 has 14 amino acids. The CDR3, as DNA: TGTGCCACCGGAGTATGGAGCGCCTTGAGTGAGCAGTTCTTC. Protein: CATGVWSALSEQFF.